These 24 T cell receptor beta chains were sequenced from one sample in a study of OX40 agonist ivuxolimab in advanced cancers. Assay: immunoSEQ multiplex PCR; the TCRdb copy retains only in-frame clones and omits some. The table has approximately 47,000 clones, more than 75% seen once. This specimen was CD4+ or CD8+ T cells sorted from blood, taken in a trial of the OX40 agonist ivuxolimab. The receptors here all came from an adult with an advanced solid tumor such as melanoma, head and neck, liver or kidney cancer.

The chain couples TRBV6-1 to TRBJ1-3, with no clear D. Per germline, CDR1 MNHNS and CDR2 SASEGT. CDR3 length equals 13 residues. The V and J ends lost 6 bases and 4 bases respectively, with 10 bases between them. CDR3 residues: CASRGYPGNTIYF. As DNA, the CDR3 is TGTGCCAGCAGGGGGTACCCCGGAAACACCATATATTTT.

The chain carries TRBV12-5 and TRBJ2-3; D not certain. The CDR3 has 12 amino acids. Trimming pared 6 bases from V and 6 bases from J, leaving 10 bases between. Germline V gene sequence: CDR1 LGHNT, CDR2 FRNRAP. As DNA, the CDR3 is TGTGCTAGTGGACCGACACCCGATACGCAGTATTTT. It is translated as CASGPTPDTQYF.

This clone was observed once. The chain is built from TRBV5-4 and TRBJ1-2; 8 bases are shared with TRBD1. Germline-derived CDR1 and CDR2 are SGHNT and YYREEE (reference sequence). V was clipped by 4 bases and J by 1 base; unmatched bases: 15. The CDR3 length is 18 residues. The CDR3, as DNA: TGTGCCAGCAGCACCTGGACAGGGAGAGGTCCCTATAACTATGGCTACACCTTC. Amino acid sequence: CASSTWTGRGPYNYGYTF.

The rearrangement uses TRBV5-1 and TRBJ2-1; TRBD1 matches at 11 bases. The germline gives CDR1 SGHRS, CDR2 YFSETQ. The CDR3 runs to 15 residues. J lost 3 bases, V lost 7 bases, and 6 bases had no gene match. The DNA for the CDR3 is TGCGCCAGCGGGACAGGGGGGAGGAGCTACAATGAGCAGTTCTTC. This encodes CASGTGGRSYNEQFF. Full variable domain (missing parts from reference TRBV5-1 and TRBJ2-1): KAGVTQTPRYLIKTRGQQVTLSCSPISGHRSVSWYQQTPGQGLQFLFEYFSETQRNKGNFPGRFSGRQFSNSRSEMNVSTLELGDSALYLCASGTGGRSYNEQFFGPGTRLTVL.

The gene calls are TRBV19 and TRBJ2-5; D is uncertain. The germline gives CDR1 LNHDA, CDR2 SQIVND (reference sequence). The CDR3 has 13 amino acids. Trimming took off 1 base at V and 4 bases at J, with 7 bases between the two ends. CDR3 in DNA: TGTGCCAGTAGTATAGCTTTGGCAGAGACCCAGTACTTC. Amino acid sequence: CASSIALAETQYF.

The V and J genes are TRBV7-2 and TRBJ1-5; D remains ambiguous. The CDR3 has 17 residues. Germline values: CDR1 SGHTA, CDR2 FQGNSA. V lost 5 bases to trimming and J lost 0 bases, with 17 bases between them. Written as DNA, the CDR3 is TGTGCCAGCAGCCCCTCGGCGGGCCTACATAGCAATCAGCCCCAGCATTTT. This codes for CASSPSAGLHSNQPQHF.

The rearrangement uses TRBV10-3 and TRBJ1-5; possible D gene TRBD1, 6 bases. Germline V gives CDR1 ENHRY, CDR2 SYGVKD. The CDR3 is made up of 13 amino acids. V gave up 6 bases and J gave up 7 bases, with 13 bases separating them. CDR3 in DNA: TGTGCCATCAGGGACAGAAGAGAGCAGCCCCAGCATTTT. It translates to CAIRDRREQPQHF.

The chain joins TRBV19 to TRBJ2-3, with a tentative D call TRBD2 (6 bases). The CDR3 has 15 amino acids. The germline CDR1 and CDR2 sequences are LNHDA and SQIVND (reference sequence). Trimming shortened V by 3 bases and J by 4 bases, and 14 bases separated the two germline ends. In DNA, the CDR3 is TGTGCCAGTAGTATGATGGTCGCTAGCGCAGATACGCAGTATTTT. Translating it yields CASSMMVASADTQYF.

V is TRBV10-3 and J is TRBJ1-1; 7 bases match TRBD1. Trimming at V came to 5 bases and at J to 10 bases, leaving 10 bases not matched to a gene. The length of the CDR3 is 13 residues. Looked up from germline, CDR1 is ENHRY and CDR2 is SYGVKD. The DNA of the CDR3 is TGTGCCATCAGTTTCGACAGGGAAGAAGGAGCTTTCTTT. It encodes CAISFDREEGAFF.

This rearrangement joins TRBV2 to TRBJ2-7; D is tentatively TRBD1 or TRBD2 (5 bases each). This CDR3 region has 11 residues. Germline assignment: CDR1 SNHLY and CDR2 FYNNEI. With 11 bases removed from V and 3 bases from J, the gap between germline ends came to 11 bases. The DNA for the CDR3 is TGTGCCGTAGAGAGGGGCTACGAGCAGTACTTC. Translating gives CAVERGYEQYF.

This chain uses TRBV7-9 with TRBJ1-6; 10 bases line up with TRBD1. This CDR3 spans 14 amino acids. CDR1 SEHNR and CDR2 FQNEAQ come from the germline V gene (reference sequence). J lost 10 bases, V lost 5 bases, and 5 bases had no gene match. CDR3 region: CASSRQGANSPLHF. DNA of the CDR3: TGTGCCAGCAGCCGACAGGGGGCGAACTCACCCCTCCACTTT.

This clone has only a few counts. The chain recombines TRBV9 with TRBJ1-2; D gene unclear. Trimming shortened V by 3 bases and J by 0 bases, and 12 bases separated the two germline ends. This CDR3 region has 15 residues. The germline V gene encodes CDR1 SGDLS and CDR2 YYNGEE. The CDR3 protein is CASSGKSLANYGYTF. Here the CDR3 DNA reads TGTGCCAGCAGCGGGAAGTCACTTGCTAACTATGGCTACACCTTC. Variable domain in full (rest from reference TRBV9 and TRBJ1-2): DSGVTQTPKHLITATGQRVTLRCSPRSGDLSVYWYQQSLDQGLQFLIQYYNGEERAKGNILERFSAQQFPDLHSELNLSSLELGDSALYFCASSGKSLANYGYTFGSGTRLTVV.

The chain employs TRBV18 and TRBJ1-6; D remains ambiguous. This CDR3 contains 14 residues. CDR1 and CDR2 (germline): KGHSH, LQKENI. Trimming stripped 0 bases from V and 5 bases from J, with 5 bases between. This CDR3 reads CASSPPGNNSPLHF. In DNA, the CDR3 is TGTGCCAGCTCACCACCTGGGAATAATTCACCCCTCCACTTT.

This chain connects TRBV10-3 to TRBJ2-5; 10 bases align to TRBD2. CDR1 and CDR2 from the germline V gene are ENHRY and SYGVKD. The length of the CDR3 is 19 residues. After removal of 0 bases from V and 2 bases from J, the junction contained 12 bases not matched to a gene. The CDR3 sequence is CAISESKLNPSGGQETQYF. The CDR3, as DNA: TGTGCCATCAGTGAGTCGAAGCTTAATCCTAGCGGGGGACAAGAGACCCAGTACTTC.

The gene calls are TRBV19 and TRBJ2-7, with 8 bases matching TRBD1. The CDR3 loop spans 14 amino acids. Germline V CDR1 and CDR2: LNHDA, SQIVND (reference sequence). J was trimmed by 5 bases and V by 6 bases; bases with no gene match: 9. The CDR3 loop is CASRDGAGGDEQYF. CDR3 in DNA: TGTGCCAGTAGGGATGGCGCAGGGGGCGACGAGCAGTACTTC.

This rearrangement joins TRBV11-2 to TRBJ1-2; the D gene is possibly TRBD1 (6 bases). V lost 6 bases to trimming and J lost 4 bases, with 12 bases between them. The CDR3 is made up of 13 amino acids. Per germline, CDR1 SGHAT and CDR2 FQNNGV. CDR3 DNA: TGTGCCAGCAGTCGAGGGGGGGTCTATGGCTACACCTTC. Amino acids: CASSRGGVYGYTF.

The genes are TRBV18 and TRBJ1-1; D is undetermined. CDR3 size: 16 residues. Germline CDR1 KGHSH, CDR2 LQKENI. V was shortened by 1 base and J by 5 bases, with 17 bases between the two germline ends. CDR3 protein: CASSPRPESGGTEAFF. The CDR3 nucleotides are TGTGCCAGCTCACCACGTCCGGAGTCAGGAGGGACTGAAGCTTTCTTT.

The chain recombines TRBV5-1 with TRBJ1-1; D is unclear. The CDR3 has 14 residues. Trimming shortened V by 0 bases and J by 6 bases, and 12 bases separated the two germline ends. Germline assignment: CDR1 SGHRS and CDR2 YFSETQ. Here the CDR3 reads CASSLGSAPAEAFF. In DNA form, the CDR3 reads TGCGCCAGCAGCTTGGGATCAGCCCCAGCTGAAGCTTTCTTT.

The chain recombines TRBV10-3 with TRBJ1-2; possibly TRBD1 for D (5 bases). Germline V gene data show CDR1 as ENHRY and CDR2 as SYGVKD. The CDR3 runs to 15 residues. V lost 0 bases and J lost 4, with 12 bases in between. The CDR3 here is CAISESFGGFYGYTF. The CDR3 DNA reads TGTGCCATCAGTGAGTCGTTTGGGGGGTTCTATGGCTACACCTTC.

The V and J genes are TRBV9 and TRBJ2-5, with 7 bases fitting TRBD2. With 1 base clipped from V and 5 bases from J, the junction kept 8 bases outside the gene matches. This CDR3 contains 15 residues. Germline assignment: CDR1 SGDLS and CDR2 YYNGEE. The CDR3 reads CASSVSGELWETQYF. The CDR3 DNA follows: TGTGCCAGCAGCGTAAGCGGGGAACTCTGGGAGACCCAGTACTTC. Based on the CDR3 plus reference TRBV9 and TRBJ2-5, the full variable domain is DSGVTQTPKHLITATGQRVTLRCSPRSGDLSVYWYQQSLDQGLQFLIQYYNGEERAKGNILERFSAQQFPDLHSELNLSSLELGDSALYFCASSVSGELWETQYFGPGTRLLVL.

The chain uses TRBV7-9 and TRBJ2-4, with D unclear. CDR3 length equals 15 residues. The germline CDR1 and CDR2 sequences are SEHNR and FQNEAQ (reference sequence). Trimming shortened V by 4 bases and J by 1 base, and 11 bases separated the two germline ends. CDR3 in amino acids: CASSSSVGAKNIQYF. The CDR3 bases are TGTGCCAGCAGCTCCAGCGTCGGGGCCAAAAACATTCAGTACTTC.

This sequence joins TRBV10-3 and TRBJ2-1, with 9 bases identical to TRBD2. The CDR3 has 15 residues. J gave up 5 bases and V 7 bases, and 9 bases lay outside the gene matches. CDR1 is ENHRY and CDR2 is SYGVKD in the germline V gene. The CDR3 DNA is TGTGCCATCATGCGGGCTAGCGGGATAAACAATGAGCAGTTCTTC. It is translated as CAIMRASGINNEQFF.

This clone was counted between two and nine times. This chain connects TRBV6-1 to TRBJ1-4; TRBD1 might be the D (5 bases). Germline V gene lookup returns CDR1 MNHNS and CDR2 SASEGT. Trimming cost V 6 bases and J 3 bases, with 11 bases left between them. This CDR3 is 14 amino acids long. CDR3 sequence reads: CASREKGPNEKLFF. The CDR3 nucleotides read TGTGCCAGCAGAGAAAAGGGGCCTAATGAAAAACTGTTTTTT.

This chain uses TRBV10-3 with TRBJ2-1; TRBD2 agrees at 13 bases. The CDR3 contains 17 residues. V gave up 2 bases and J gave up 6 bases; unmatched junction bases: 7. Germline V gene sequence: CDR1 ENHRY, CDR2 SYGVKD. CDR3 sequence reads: CAISETGLAGALNEQFF. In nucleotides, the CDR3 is TGTGCCATCAGTGAGACAGGACTAGCGGGAGCCCTCAATGAGCAGTTCTTC.